The 17 T cell receptor beta chains in this list originate from one sample, sequenced in a study of T cells in Graves' hyperthyroidism and ophthalmopathy. RNA transcripts gave rise to amplified TCR beta CDR3 regions. HTBI primers were the set used in a first-round RT-PCR of the TCR CDR3. Using its own MiXCR run on the multiplex PCR reads, TCRdb lists one record per CDR3 protein. Among 650,000 to 750,000 distinct CDR3 sequences listed, 12% to 15% were seen once. Sequencing used blood. The source of these receptors is a woman under 30 with Graves' hyperthyroidism.

This clonotype was counted between two and nine times. The chain employs TRBV7-9 and TRBJ2-7; either TRBD1 or TRBD2 may fit D (5 bases each). The CDR3 is 16 amino acids. V lost 2 bases and J lost 0, with 14 bases in between. The germline gives CDR1 SEHNR, CDR2 FQNEAQ (reference sequence). The CDR3 bases are TGTGCCAGCAGCTTACGGGGCACTAATCACTCCTACGAGCAGTACTTC. Amino acids: CASSLRGTNHSYEQYF.

This clonotype was seen a handful of times. J is TRBJ2-5 and V is TRBV7-3, with 9 bases aligning to TRBD1. This CDR3 spans 16 amino acids. Per the germline V gene, CDR1 is SGHTA and CDR2 is FQGTGA. V lost 5 bases to trimming and J lost 3 bases; unmatched junction nucleotides: 10. In DNA form, the CDR3 reads TGTGCCAGCAGCCCTTCGGGACAGGGCCGAAAAGAGACCCAGTACTTC. Encoded protein: CASSPSGQGRKETQYF.

This clonotype was seen ten or more times. This rearrangement joins TRBV24-1 to TRBJ1-2, with TRBD1 as a possible D gene (5 bases). V was pared by 3 bases and J by 8 bases, with 12 bases between. CDR1 and CDR2 from the germline V gene are KGHDR and SFDVKD. The CDR3 contains 13 residues. Written as DNA, the CDR3 is TGTGCCACCAGTGATCTGTGGGGGGACGGCTACACCTTC. The encoded protein is CATSDLWGDGYTF.

This clonotype turned up a few times. The chain couples TRBV6-4 to TRBJ2-7; D call uncertain. The CDR3 contains 11 residues. Trimming took off 7 bases at V and 3 bases at J, with 7 bases between the two ends. Germline values: CDR1 MRHNA, CDR2 SNTAGT. CDR3 sequence reads: CASTDFYEQYF. The CDR3 bases are TGTGCCAGCACAGACTTCTACGAGCAGTACTTC.

This clonotype was recorded at least ten times. J is TRBJ2-1 and V is TRBV12-3 or TRBV12-4; 7 bases align to TRBD2. V lost 6 bases, J lost 9 bases, and 11 bases stayed unmatched. The CDR3 runs to 14 residues. CDR3 in amino acids: CASSRRERETEQFF. CDR3 nucleotide sequence: TGTGCCAGCAGCCGGAGGGAGCGGGAAACTGAGCAGTTCTTC.

This clonotype has at least ten counts. The genes are TRBV20-1 and TRBJ1-6; tentatively, D is TRBD1 (6 bases). V was cut by 1 base and J by 8 bases, with 15 bases left in between. Per the germline V gene, CDR1 is DFQATT and CDR2 is SNEGSKA (reference sequence). The CDR3 runs to 15 residues. The CDR3 DNA reads as TGCAGTGCTAGAGGACCGAGGGGGTATGATTCACCCCTCCACTTT. It encodes CSARGPRGYDSPLHF.

The chain has TRBV9 and TRBJ2-7, with 7 bases aligning to TRBD2. Germline V gene sequence: CDR1 SGDLS, CDR2 YYNGEE. This CDR3 has 13 residues. V lost 7 bases, J lost 5 bases, and 9 bases stayed unmatched. The CDR3 DNA sequence: TGTGCCAGCGGGGGGGGGGGGAATAACGAGCAGTACTTC. Its protein is CASGGGGNNEQYF.

The table lists this clonotype with many counts. The V and J genes are TRBV4-1 and TRBJ2-1; D not resolved. Trimming took 4 bases from V and 6 from J, leaving 13 bases between them. This CDR3 region has 14 residues. CDR1 and CDR2 from the germline V gene are MGHRA and YSYEKL. CDR3 loop: CASSLPSGPNEQFF. The CDR3 DNA follows: TGCGCCAGCAGCCTCCCCTCCGGCCCCAATGAGCAGTTCTTC.

Many counts were recorded for this clonotype. The rearrangement uses TRBV6-1 and TRBJ2-7; TRBD2 matches at 11 bases. V was clipped by 7 bases and J by 6 bases; unmatched bases: 17. In germline, CDR1 is MNHNS, CDR2 SASEGT. This CDR3 region has 17 residues. The CDR3 DNA follows: TGTGCCAGCACCATCCGAAAGATACTAGCGGGAGTAGGCGAGCAGTACTTC. This translates into CASTIRKILAGVGEQYF.

This clonotype was seen many times. The chain employs TRBV20-1 and TRBJ2-7; 8 nucleotides line up with TRBD1. V shed 1 base, J shed 2 bases, and the junction held 4 bases outside the gene matches. This CDR3 comprises 14 residues. Germline lookup yields CDR1 DFQATT and CDR2 SNEGSKA (reference sequence). For the CDR3, the DNA is TGCAGTGCTAGAGTACAGGGGGGTCCCTACGAGCAGTACTTC. Protein: CSARVQGGPYEQYF.

This clonotype has ten or more counts. The chain couples TRBV27 to TRBJ1-2, with a weak D call TRBD1 (6 bases). Germline CDR1 reads MNHEY; CDR2 reads SMNVEV (reference sequence). Trimming shortened V by 5 bases and J by 7 bases, and 23 bases separated the two germline ends. This CDR3 spans 16 amino acids. DNA for the CDR3: TGTGCCAGCAGTCCAATACAGGGTATGACGACAGTTGGCTACACCTTC. Translation gives CASSPIQGMTTVGYTF.

The chain has TRBV10-1 and TRBJ1-5, with D perhaps matching TRBD1 (5 bases). This CDR3 is built from 13 residues. CDR1 WNHNN and CDR2 SYGVQD come from the germline V gene (reference sequence). Trimming stripped 0 bases from V and 15 bases from J, with 15 bases between. CDR3 residues: CASSESGGDVLHF. CDR3 DNA sequence: TGCGCCAGCAGTGAGTCGGGGGGGGATGTTCTGCATTTT.

The sample holds many counts of this clonotype. The chain is built from TRBV29-1 and TRBJ2-7; 9 nucleotides align to TRBD2. Trimming removed 6 bases from V and 5 bases from J; junction bases left unmatched: 8. This CDR3 is 13 amino acids long. Germline lookup yields CDR1 SQVTM and CDR2 ANQGSEA. CDR3 in amino acids: CSVVSASGNEQYF. As DNA, the CDR3 is TGCAGCGTCGTATCGGCTAGCGGGAACGAGCAGTACTTC.

In its sample, this clonotype was seen a few times. V is TRBV19 and J is TRBJ2-7; D remains unclear. The CDR3 has 15 amino acids. Germline values: CDR1 LNHDA, CDR2 SQIVND (reference sequence). The V end lost 2 bases, the J end lost 2 bases, and 13 bases lay between the germline ends. The CDR3 DNA is TGTGCCAGTAGTATAATCGTCGGTCGGCCCTACGAGCAGTACTTC. This codes for CASSIIVGRPYEQYF.

This clonotype occurred many times. The rearrangement joins TRBV18 to TRBJ2-1, with D tentatively TRBD2 (5 bases). Trimming took off 3 bases at V and 9 bases at J, with 12 bases between the two ends. The CDR3 covers 13 residues. CDR1 is KGHSH, CDR2 LQKENI, per germline. CDR3 nucleotide sequence: TGTGCCAGCTCACCCTGGGGAGTGGGTGAGCAGTTCTTC. Protein: CASSPWGVGEQFF.

The chain uses TRBV27 and TRBJ2-1; no reliable D call. The CDR3 runs to 14 residues. Per the germline V gene, CDR1 is MNHEY and CDR2 is SMNVEV (reference sequence). V was pared by 4 bases and J by 4 bases, with 11 bases between. The chain's CDR3 is CASSYLGLYNEQFF. CDR3 DNA: TGTGCCAGCAGTTACCTTGGGCTGTACAATGAGCAGTTCTTC.

The chain combines TRBV9 with TRBJ2-7; TRBD2 matches at 9 bases. The CDR3 loop spans 16 amino acids. The junction had 4 bases not matched to a gene; V was cut back by 0 bases and J by 0 bases. Germline V gene lookup returns CDR1 SGDLS and CDR2 YYNGEE. The CDR3 DNA sequence: TGTGCCAGCAGCGTAGGTGTTAGCGGGAGCTCCTACGAGCAGTACTTC. This sequence encodes CASSVGVSGSSYEQYF.